A single TCR beta chain is shown here with its context. Its cognate antigen is unknown. This sample was included in a study of early T cells in non-severe SARS-CoV-2 infection. Looking at the study overall: From unsorted whole blood, bulk RNA was sequenced, and the chains remained unpaired.

General study findings and limits: VDJdb-based matching was biased toward anti-spike CD8 responses and missed private and CD4 specificities.

The TCR library protocol attached unique molecular identifiers to the individual cDNA molecules. TCRdb redid the calling of the 5' RACE reads with MiXCR, one entry per CDR3 protein. Here the sample spans around 70,000 distinct CDR3 sequences, more than 10% being singletons. V was shortened by 4 bases and J by 1 base, with 8 bases between the two germline ends. This CDR3 has 14 residues. Germline CDR1 SGDLS, CDR2 YYNGEE. The gene calls are TRBV9 and TRBJ2-2; D is unclear. Sequencing input: whole blood. The sequence was obtained from an adult who was a healthcare worker with PCR-confirmed SARS-CoV-2 infection or an uninfected control (not recorded which). CDR3 coding DNA: TGTGCCAGCAGCCTCACTTGGAACACCGGGGAGCTGTTTTTT. This translates into CASSLTWNTGELFF. The full variable domain, with the rest looked up from reference TRBV9 and TRBJ2-2, is DSGVTQTPKHLITATGQRVTLRCSPRSGDLSVYWYQQSLDQGLQFLIQYYNGEERAKGNILERFSAQQFPDLHSELNLSSLELGDSALYFCASSLTWNTGELFFGEGSRLTVL.